Following are 17 T cell receptor beta chains from one sample sequenced in a study of blood T cell repertoires in COVID-19. Using immunoSEQ multiplex PCR, the repertoire was profiled, and TCRdb retains in-frame clones only, with some absent. This sample carries about 150,000 clones, around four fifths of them seen once, and the ten largest clones take roughly 4.4%. Sequenced input: peripheral blood. Every receptor here comes from a human donor in a cohort sampled during active COVID-19.

V usage is TRBV29-1 and J usage is TRBJ1-2; 10 positions match TRBD1. The CDR3 has 12 amino acids. Trimming at V came to 7 bases and at J to 6 bases, leaving 5 bases not matched to a gene. CDR1 SQVTM and CDR2 ANQGSEA come from the germline V gene. CDR3 in DNA: TGCAGCGCCGACAGGGGGCTCGATGGCTACACCTTC. This encodes CSADRGLDGYTF.

This chain uses TRBV28 with TRBJ2-2; D is possibly TRBD1 (5 bases). The V gene's germline CDR1 is MDHEN and CDR2 SYDVKM. Trimming took 7 bases from V and 6 from J, leaving 18 bases between them. The CDR3 is 15 residues long. The CDR3 DNA sequence: TGTGCCAGCAAGAAGGGGCCCCTTAGGGCCGGGGAGCTGTTTTTT. Its translation is CASKKGPLRAGELFF.

The genes are TRBV29-1 and TRBJ2-1; TRBD2 matches at 10 bases. The CDR3 is 14 residues long. V lost 3 bases to trimming and J lost 4 bases; unmatched junction nucleotides: 3. CDR1 is SQVTM and CDR2 is ANQGSEA in the germline V gene. The CDR3 coding sequence is TGCAGCGTTGAGGGGGGACTAGCGTACAATGAGCAGTTCTTC. As protein: CSVEGGLAYNEQFF.

This chain uses TRBV6-5 with TRBJ1-2; D is uncertain. Germline values: CDR1 MNHEY, CDR2 SVGAGI. This CDR3 has 14 residues. V gave up 5 bases and J gave up 0 bases, with 10 bases separating them. The CDR3 region has the DNA TGTGCCAGCAGTCGTGATCGAGCTAACTATGGCTACACCTTC. Protein product: CASSRDRANYGYTF.

The rearrangement links TRBV4-2 to TRBJ1-2; TRBD1 matches 7 bases. Germline trimming cut 2 bases from V and 10 bases from J; bases unmatched to any gene: 7. Germline V CDR1 and CDR2: LGHNA, YNFKEQ. The CDR3 is made up of 13 amino acids. Here the CDR3 reads CASSQIGGDYYTF. The CDR3 nucleotides read TGTGCCAGCAGCCAAATAGGGGGCGACTACTACACCTTC.

The chain carries TRBV18 and TRBJ2-7, with TRBD1 matching over 9 bases. The V gene's germline CDR1 is KGHSH and CDR2 LQKENI. The CDR3 runs 16 residues. Trimming at V came to 6 bases and at J to 2 bases, leaving 11 bases not matched to a gene. In DNA form, the CDR3 reads TGTGCCAGCTCGCTCCGGGACAGGGCACAAGCCTACGAGCAGTACTTC. Translated, it gives CASSLRDRAQAYEQYF. Full variable domain (rest looked up from reference TRBV18 and TRBJ2-7): NAGVMQNPRHLVRRRGQEARLRCSPMKGHSHVYWYRQLPEEGLKFMVYLQKENIIDESGMPKERFSAEFPKEGPSILRIQQVVRGDSAAYFCASSLRDRAQAYEQYFGPGTRLTVT.

V gene TRBV6-4 combines with J gene TRBJ2-7, with 9 bases matching TRBD2. CDR3 length: 15 residues. After removal of 2 bases from V and 4 bases from J, the junction contained 6 bases not matched to a gene. Germline assignment: CDR1 MRHNA and CDR2 SNTAGT. The CDR3 DNA follows: TGTGCCAGCAGTGACCCGTTAGCGGGAGTGTACGAGCAGTACGTC. Protein sequence: CASSDPLAGVYEQYV.

V usage is TRBV12-5 and J usage is TRBJ2-5; maybe TRBD2 (5 bases). The germline V gene encodes CDR1 LGHNT and CDR2 FRNRAP. V lost 6 bases to trimming and J lost 3 bases, with 17 bases between them. The CDR3 loop spans 15 amino acids. The CDR3 loop reads CASGMGLVGEETQYF. CDR3 in DNA: TGTGCTAGTGGAATGGGCCTGGTGGGAGAAGAGACCCAGTACTTC.

The V and J genes are TRBV20-1 and TRBJ2-1; D not resolved. V was cut by 3 bases and J by 0 bases, with 9 bases left in between. Germline lookup yields CDR1 DFQATT and CDR2 SNEGSKA (reference sequence). This CDR3 region has 14 residues. This CDR3 is CSASGLYSYNEQFF. In DNA, the CDR3 is TGCAGTGCTAGTGGTCTATACTCCTACAATGAGCAGTTCTTC.

This rearrangement joins TRBV11-2 to TRBJ2-1; D not certain. This CDR3 has 14 amino acids. The germline gives CDR1 SGHAT, CDR2 FQNNGV. Trimming shortened V by 5 bases and J by 5 bases, and 13 bases separated the two germline ends. The CDR3 region has the DNA TGTGCCAGCAGCGAACCACTCATTAACAATGAGCAGTTCTTC. The encoded protein is CASSEPLINNEQFF.

CDR3 sequence reads: CASSLVLAGGSSYNEQFF. The CDR3 nucleotides are TGCGCCAGCAGCTTAGTACTAGCGGGAGGAAGCTCCTACAATGAGCAGTTCTTC. V usage is TRBV5-1 and J usage is TRBJ2-1; 12 bases line up with TRBD2. From germline, CDR1 is SGHRS and CDR2 YFSETQ. The CDR3 length is 18 residues. Germline trimming cut 2 bases from V and 0 bases from J; bases unmatched to any gene: 6.

This chain joins TRBV6-5 and TRBJ2-1; 8 bases fit TRBD2. CDR1 and CDR2 (germline): MNHEY, SVGAGI. The CDR3 contains 14 residues. With 7 bases clipped from V and 8 bases from J, the junction kept 10 bases outside the gene matches. CDR3 nucleotide sequence: TGTGCCAGCACACCGGCAGCGGGGGTAGATGAGCAGTTCTTC. This gives the protein CASTPAAGVDEQFF.

This chain uses TRBV27 with TRBJ1-1; D unclear. Germline V gene data show CDR1 as MNHEY and CDR2 as SMNVEV (reference sequence). The CDR3 sequence is 14 residues long. Trimming left V 1 base short and J 0 bases short, with 6 bases between. The chain's CDR3 is CASSLFGVNTEAFF. CDR3 nucleotide sequence: TGTGCCAGCAGTTTATTCGGAGTGAACACTGAAGCTTTCTTT.

The chain couples TRBV6-5 to TRBJ2-7; D unclear. This CDR3 has 14 amino acids. V was pared by 5 bases and J by 1 base, with 12 bases between. CDR1 and CDR2 (germline): MNHEY, SVGAGI. CDR3 residues: CASSPAAYSYEQYV. DNA for the CDR3: TGTGCCAGCAGTCCCGCGGCGTATTCCTACGAGCAGTACGTC.

The V call is TRBV9, the J call TRBJ1-1; D is undetermined. V gave up 0 bases and J gave up 6 bases, with 12 bases separating them. The CDR3 spans 14 residues. Germline CDR1 reads SGDLS; CDR2 reads YYNGEE. The CDR3 DNA sequence: TGTGCCAGCAGCGTAGATGGCAGTCTGGCTGAAGCTTTCTTT. Residues: CASSVDGSLAEAFF. The full variable domain, completed using reference TRBV9 and TRBJ1-1, is DSGVTQTPKHLITATGQRVTLRCSPRSGDLSVYWYQQSLDQGLQFLIQYYNGEERAKGNILERFSAQQFPDLHSELNLSSLELGDSALYFCASSVDGSLAEAFFGQGTRLTVV.

This chain joins TRBV19 and TRBJ1-3, with D perhaps matching TRBD1 (6 bases). The CDR3 has 15 residues. Between the trimmed V and J ends, which lost 4 bases and 8 bases, there was a span of 18 bases. Germline loops: CDR1 LNHDA, CDR2 SQIVND (reference sequence). CDR3: CASSTQGQYGDTIYF. The CDR3 nucleotides are TGTGCCAGTAGTACCCAAGGACAGTACGGGGACACCATATATTTT.

Only one count was recorded for this clone. The V and J genes are TRBV27 and TRBJ1-2; the D is unclear. This CDR3 comprises 16 residues. V shed 0 bases and J shed 0 bases, with 11 bases lying between them. Germline values: CDR1 MNHEY, CDR2 SMNVEV (reference sequence). The CDR3 nucleotides are TGTGCCAGCAGTTTATCGGGGAGGGCCACTAACTATGGCTACACCTTC. Translation gives CASSLSGRATNYGYTF.